These T cell receptor beta chains were read from a single sample in a study of STAT5B mutations in CD4+ large granular lymphocyte leukemia. The method was immunoSEQ multiplex PCR; TCRdb's version includes in-frame clones alone and lacks a portion of them. This sample carries roughly 19,000 clones, more than 65% of them seen once, and the ten largest clones take approximately 31%. Sequencing was carried out using CD4+ T cells from blood buffy coats. All receptors derive from a human donor in good health. The CDR3 runs from the conserved cysteine through the conserved F or W. A D gene is named only where the DNA matches it firmly. The listing skips clone size in some rows; elsewhere it reads once, few, many or a size class.

d_call: NA; j_call: TRBJ1-1; v_call: TRBV4-1; clone_size: NA; cdr3_nt: TGCGCCAGCAGCCAAGAGGACGGGGGGAACACTGAAGCTTTCTTT; cdr3_aa: CASSQEDGGNTEAFF
d_call: NA; j_call: TRBJ1-1; v_call: TRBV28; clone_size: NA; cdr3_nt: TGTGCCAGCAGGCCCCGGACATACACCATAATGAACACTGAAGCTTTCTTT; cdr3_aa: CASRPRTYTIMNTEAFF
d_call: NA; j_call: TRBJ1-2; v_call: TRBV7-9; clone_size: NA; cdr3_nt: TGTGCCAGCAGCTCCCATAAAGGGCACAGAAGTGGCTACACCTTC; cdr3_aa: CASSSHKGHRSGYTF
d_call: NA; j_call: TRBJ1-1; v_call: TRBV29-1; clone_size: NA; cdr3_nt: TGCAGCGTTGAAGCAGGACACCAGAATTCCGGAGCTTTCTTT; cdr3_aa: CSVEAGHQNSGAFF
d_call: NA; j_call: TRBJ1-3; v_call: TRBV4-3; clone_size: NA; cdr3_nt: TGCGCCAGCAGCCACAGTACGGGTGGGACAGGAAACACCATATATTTT; cdr3_aa: CASSHSTGGTGNTIYF
d_call: NA; j_call: TRBJ1-1; v_call: TRBV2; clone_size: NA; cdr3_nt: TGTGCCAGCAGTGGTAGGAACACTGAAGCTTTCTTT; cdr3_aa: CASSGRNTEAFF
d_call: TRBD2; j_call: TRBJ2-1; v_call: TRBV11-2; clone_size: NA; cdr3_nt: TGTGCCAGCACCTCATTGGCCCGGGGGGGCGCTAGGAATGAGCAGTTCTTC; cdr3_aa: CASTSLARGGARNEQFF
d_call: NA; j_call: TRBJ2-1; v_call: TRBV7-9; clone_size: NA; cdr3_nt: TGTGCCAGCCTCCTTCAGGGCACTACTGAGCAGTTCTTC; cdr3_aa: CASLLQGTTEQFF
d_call: NA; j_call: TRBJ1-4; v_call: TRBV11-2; clone_size: NA; cdr3_nt: TGTGCCAGCAGCCCATCCCCGTGGGGTGGGGAAAAACTGTTTTTT; cdr3_aa: CASSPSPWGGEKLFF
d_call: NA; j_call: TRBJ2-5; v_call: TRBV18; clone_size: NA; cdr3_nt: TGTGCCAGCTCACCACAAGCCGGGACCCAGTACTTC; cdr3_aa: CASSPQAGTQYF
d_call: NA; j_call: TRBJ2-7; v_call: TRBV2; clone_size: few; cdr3_nt: TGTGCCAGCAGGAGATCCGGGACTCAAACCTACGAGCAGTACTTC; cdr3_aa: CASRRSGTQTYEQYF
d_call: NA; j_call: TRBJ2-2; v_call: TRBV19; clone_size: NA; cdr3_nt: TGTGCCAGTACCTCCCCCTCCGGACACGGGAACACCGGGGAGCTGTTTTTT; cdr3_aa: CASTSPSGHGNTGELFF
d_call: TRBD1; j_call: TRBJ1-1; v_call: TRBV7-9; clone_size: NA; cdr3_nt: TGTGCCAGCAGCCGGGACAGGGCGGACACTGAAGCTTTCTTT; cdr3_aa: CASSRDRADTEAFF
d_call: TRBD1; j_call: TRBJ2-7; v_call: TRBV7-2; clone_size: NA; cdr3_nt: TGTGCCAGCAGCTACTACAGGGGGGAGGCCTACGAGCAGTACTTC; cdr3_aa: CASSYYRGEAYEQYF
d_call: NA; j_call: TRBJ1-6; v_call: TRBV5-1; clone_size: NA; cdr3_nt: TGCGCCAGCAGCACAACAGAAATCTATAATTCACCCCTCCACTTT; cdr3_aa: CASSTTEIYNSPLHF
d_call: NA; j_call: TRBJ2-6; v_call: TRBV5-4; clone_size: few; cdr3_nt: TGTGCCAGCAGCGGGGACCCCTCTGGGGCCAACGTCCTGACTTTC; cdr3_aa: CASSGDPSGANVLTF
d_call: NA; j_call: TRBJ2-2; v_call: TRBV19; clone_size: few; cdr3_nt: TGTGCCAGTAGTTTCCAGGACAGCAGCACCGGGGAGCTGTTTTTT; cdr3_aa: CASSFQDSSTGELFF
d_call: TRBD2; j_call: TRBJ2-3; v_call: TRBV29-1; clone_size: NA; cdr3_nt: TGCAGCGTTGAAGCGGGGCCTAGCGGACTCACAGATACGCAGTATTTT; cdr3_aa: CSVEAGPSGLTDTQYF
d_call: TRBD2; j_call: TRBJ2-1; v_call: TRBV19; clone_size: NA; cdr3_nt: TGTGCCAGTAGGACGACTAGCGGGGGCCTCTCCTACAATGAGCAGTTCTTC; cdr3_aa: CASRTTSGGLSYNEQFF
d_call: NA; j_call: TRBJ2-2; v_call: TRBV19; clone_size: few; cdr3_nt: TGTGCCAGCCATAACACCGGGGAGCTGTTTTTT; cdr3_aa: CASHNTGELFF
d_call: TRBD1; j_call: TRBJ1-2; v_call: TRBV19; clone_size: NA; cdr3_nt: TGTGCCAGTAGTATACCGGGACAGGAAAACTATGGCTACACCTTC; cdr3_aa: CASSIPGQENYGYTF
d_call: TRBD2; j_call: TRBJ2-2; v_call: TRBV28; clone_size: NA; cdr3_nt: TGTGCCAGCACTAGCGGGAGAAACACCGGGGAGCTGTTTTTT; cdr3_aa: CASTSGRNTGELFF
d_call: NA; j_call: TRBJ2-3; v_call: TRBV5-1; clone_size: NA; cdr3_nt: TGCGCCAGCAGCCGTTTGGGATTAGACACAGATACGCAGTATTTT; cdr3_aa: CASSRLGLDTDTQYF
d_call: TRBD1; j_call: TRBJ2-7; v_call: TRBV6-5; clone_size: NA; cdr3_nt: TGTGCCAGCAGGACAGGGCTCATGCAGTACTTC; cdr3_aa: CASRTGLMQYF
d_call: TRBD1; j_call: TRBJ1-2; v_call: TRBV11-3; clone_size: NA; cdr3_nt: TGTGCCAGCAGCTTAGGGGGGGACAGCTATGGCTACACCTTC; cdr3_aa: CASSLGGDSYGYTF
d_call: NA; j_call: TRBJ2-5; v_call: TRBV10-3; clone_size: NA; cdr3_nt: TGTGCCATCAGCCCCGGGGGAGAGACCCAGTACTTC; cdr3_aa: CAISPGGETQYF